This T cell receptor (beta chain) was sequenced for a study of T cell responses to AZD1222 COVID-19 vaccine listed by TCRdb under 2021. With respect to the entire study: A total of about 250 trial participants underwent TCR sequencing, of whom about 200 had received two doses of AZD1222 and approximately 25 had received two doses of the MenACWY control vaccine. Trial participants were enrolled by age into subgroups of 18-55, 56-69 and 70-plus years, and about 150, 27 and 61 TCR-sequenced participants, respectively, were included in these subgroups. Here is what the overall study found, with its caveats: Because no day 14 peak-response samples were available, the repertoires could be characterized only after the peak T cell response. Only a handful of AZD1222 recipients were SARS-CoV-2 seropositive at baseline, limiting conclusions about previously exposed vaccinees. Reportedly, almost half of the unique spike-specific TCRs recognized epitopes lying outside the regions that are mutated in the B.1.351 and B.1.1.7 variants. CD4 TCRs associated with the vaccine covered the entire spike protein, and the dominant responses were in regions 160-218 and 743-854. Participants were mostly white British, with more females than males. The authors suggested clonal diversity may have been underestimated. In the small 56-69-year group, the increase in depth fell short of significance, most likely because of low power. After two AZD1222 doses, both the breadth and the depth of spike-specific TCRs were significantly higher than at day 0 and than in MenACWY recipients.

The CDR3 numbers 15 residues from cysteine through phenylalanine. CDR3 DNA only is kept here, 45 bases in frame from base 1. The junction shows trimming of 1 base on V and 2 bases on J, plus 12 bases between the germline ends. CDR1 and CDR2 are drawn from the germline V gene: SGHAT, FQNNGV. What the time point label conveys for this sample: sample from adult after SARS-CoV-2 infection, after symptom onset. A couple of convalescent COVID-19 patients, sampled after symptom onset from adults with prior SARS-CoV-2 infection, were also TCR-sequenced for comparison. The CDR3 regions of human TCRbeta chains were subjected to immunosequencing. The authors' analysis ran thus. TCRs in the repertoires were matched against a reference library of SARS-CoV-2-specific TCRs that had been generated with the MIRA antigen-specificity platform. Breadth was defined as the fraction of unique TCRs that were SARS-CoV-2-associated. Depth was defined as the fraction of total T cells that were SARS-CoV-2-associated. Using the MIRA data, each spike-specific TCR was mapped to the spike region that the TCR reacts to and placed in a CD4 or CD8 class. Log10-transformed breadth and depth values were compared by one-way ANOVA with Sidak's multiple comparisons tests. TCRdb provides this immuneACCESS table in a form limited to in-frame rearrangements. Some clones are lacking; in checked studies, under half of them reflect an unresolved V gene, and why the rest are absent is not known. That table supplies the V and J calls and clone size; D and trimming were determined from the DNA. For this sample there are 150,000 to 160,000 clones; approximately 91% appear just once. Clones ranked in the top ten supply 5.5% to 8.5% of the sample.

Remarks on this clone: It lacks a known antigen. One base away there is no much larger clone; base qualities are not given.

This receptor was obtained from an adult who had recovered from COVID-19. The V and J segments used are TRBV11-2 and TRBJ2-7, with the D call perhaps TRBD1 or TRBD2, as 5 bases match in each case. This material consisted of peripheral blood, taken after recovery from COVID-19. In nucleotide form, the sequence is TGTGCCAGCAGCTTAGGGAAGCAGGGAGCCTACGAGCAGTACTTC. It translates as CASSLGKQGAYEQYF.